A selection of T cell receptor beta chains follows, all from one sample in a study of shared clonotypes between healthy human individuals. Only in-frame clones appear in the TCRdb table, and some are missing; sequencing was by immunoSEQ multiplex PCR. The table shows some 980,000 clones, with over 60% occurring only once. Material for sequencing was memory CD4+ T cells sorted from blood. Every receptor here comes from a man younger than 35 in good health. Both conserved end residues are trimmed from each CDR3. A D gene is named only where the DNA matches it firmly. A row's size may be missing; if present it is once, few, many or a size class.

clone_size	d_call	v_call	j_call	cdr3_aa
NA	TRBD2	TRBV9	TRBJ2-2	ASSVDLAGGTGELF
few	TRBD1	TRBV29-1	TRBJ2-2	SADPGQGRTGELF
NA	NA	TRBV7-6	TRBJ2-2	ASKGDTLSGELF
NA	NA	TRBV27	TRBJ2-2	ASSLTDHTGELF
few	NA	TRBV19	TRBJ2-7	ASSTGAGIGEQY
NA	NA	TRBV27	TRBJ2-3	ASSSGEGAGDTQY
NA	NA	TRBV15	TRBJ2-7	ATSRGGSKGSSYEQY
NA	NA	TRBV15	TRBJ2-2	ATRPRETKGELF
NA	TRBD2	TRBV6-1	TRBJ2-5	ASSDSAGEETQY
NA	NA	TRBV2	TRBJ1-4	ATNRDGNEKLF
NA	NA	TRBV6-1	TRBJ2-7	ASRTYSYEQY
NA	TRBD1	TRBV6-6	TRBJ1-1	ASRAGGNTEAF
NA	TRBD1	TRBV28	TRBJ1-3	ASSSQEDRGNTIY
NA	TRBD1	TRBV5-1	TRBJ2-5	ASSLGQGLRETQY
NA	TRBD1	TRBV6-1	TRBJ1-5	ASNQIQGARQPQH
NA	NA	TRBV10-2	TRBJ2-2	ASSGGMRGELF
few	NA	TRBV7-9	TRBJ2-3	ASSSEGNTDTQY
NA	NA	TRBV29-1	TRBJ2-7	SVGHSSYEQY
NA	TRBD2	TRBV2	TRBJ2-5	ASSELAAAGEY
NA	NA	TRBV6-5	TRBJ2-7	ASSYSGGTGYEQY
NA	NA	TRBV6-1	TRBJ1-4	ASHLGGGDSEKLF
NA	NA	TRBV5-8	TRBJ1-1	ASSLAQGDGTEAF
NA	NA	TRBV18	TRBJ2-1	ASSPPSDRTREQF
NA	TRBD1	TRBV6-6	TRBJ1-1	AVDRGHTEAF
many	NA	TRBV9	TRBJ2-1	ASSPMTAVDEQF
once	TRBD1	TRBV7-9	TRBJ2-7	ASSSTGSNYEQY
once	NA	TRBV10-3	TRBJ2-7	AIADGYEQY
NA	NA	TRBV18	TRBJ2-5	ASSPPSHSYTETQY
few	NA	TRBV6-5	TRBJ2-7	ASRGLLGDEQY